This T cell receptor beta chain originates from a study of T cell responses to AZD1222 COVID-19 vaccine (dated by TCRdb to the early 2020s). Concerning the study at large: A total of more than 230 trial participants underwent TCR sequencing, of whom some 210 received two doses of AZD1222 and some 26 received two doses of the MenACWY control vaccine. Trial participants were enrolled into age subgroups of 18-55, 56-69 and 70-plus years, which contained 148, 28 and 57 TCR-sequenced participants, respectively. Broad study findings and their caveats: The 56-69-year group was small, and its depth increase did not reach significance, likely because of low power. CD4 TCRs associated with the vaccine covered the entire spike protein, and the dominant responses were in regions 160-218 and 743-854. Conclusions about previously exposed vaccinees were limited because only 6 or 7 AZD1222 recipients were SARS-CoV-2 seropositive at baseline. Because no day 14 peak-response samples were available, repertoires were characterized only after the peak T cell response. Participants were mostly white British and included more females than males, and it was suggested by the authors that clonal diversity may have been underestimated. After two AZD1222 doses, both the breadth and the depth of spike-specific TCRs were significantly higher than at day 0 and than in MenACWY recipients. Reportedly, almost half of the unique spike-specific TCRs recognized epitopes lying outside the regions that are mutated in the B.1.351 and B.1.1.7 variants.

This specimen's time point label, per the study, means: about 28 days (+/-7) after the second vaccine dose. AZD1222 recipients given second doses at about 4 weeks or at about 12 weeks were pooled, since spike-specific TCR depth and breadth were not found to differ between the two schedules. Vaccinee samples were obtained from the UK trials COV001 and COV002, which included a single-blind randomized controlled phase 2/3 trial of AZD1222 (ChAdOx1 nCoV-19) in healthy adults. Trial participant PBMC samples were collected at day 0 and day 28 after the second dose for TCRbeta chain sequencing. The CDR3 regions of human TCRbeta chains were subjected to immunosequencing. The source study handled its data this way. Repertoire TCRs were checked for matches against a reference library of SARS-CoV-2-specific TCRs that had been generated using the MIRA antigen-specificity platform. Breadth was defined as the fraction of unique TCRs that were SARS-CoV-2-associated. Depth was defined as the fraction of total T cells that were SARS-CoV-2-associated. Each spike-specific TCR was assigned to its reactive spike region and to a CD4 or CD8 class using the MIRA data. Log10-transformed breadth and depth values were compared by one-way ANOVA with Sidak's multiple comparisons tests. TCRdb mirrors the immuneACCESS table, restricted to in-frame sequences. Some clones are absent from its copies; in checked studies, under half trace to an unresolved V gene, and the reason for the others is unknown. The V and J calls and the clone size are those of that table, but D and trimming were determined from the DNA. For this sample the table gives around 150,000 clones, of which 92% were detected only once. The ten top clones hold approximately 0.98% of the sample.

Concerning this clone: This receptor's antigen is unknown. Base-call qualities are not available, and no considerably larger clone is one nucleotide away.

Specimen: peripheral blood, collected 28 days after the second AZD1222 dose. This clonotype was sampled from an adult who received the AZD1222 COVID-19 vaccine.

The DNA sequence reads TGTGCCAGCAGCCCTACCCGGGACAGATTAACCTATGGCTACACCTTC. Its translation is CASSPTRDRLTYGYTF. The chain is made from TRBV11-2 and TRBJ1-2, and 7 bases in between align with TRBD1. Inclusive of the bounding cysteine and phenylalanine, the CDR3 is 16 residues long. The retained sequence is limited to the CDR3, 48 bases, with the frame set at the first base. Reading the germline V gene gives CDR1 SGHAT and CDR2 FQNNGV. Germline trimming amounts to 5 bases on V and 4 bases on J, with 13 as the count of junction bases outside the gene matches.